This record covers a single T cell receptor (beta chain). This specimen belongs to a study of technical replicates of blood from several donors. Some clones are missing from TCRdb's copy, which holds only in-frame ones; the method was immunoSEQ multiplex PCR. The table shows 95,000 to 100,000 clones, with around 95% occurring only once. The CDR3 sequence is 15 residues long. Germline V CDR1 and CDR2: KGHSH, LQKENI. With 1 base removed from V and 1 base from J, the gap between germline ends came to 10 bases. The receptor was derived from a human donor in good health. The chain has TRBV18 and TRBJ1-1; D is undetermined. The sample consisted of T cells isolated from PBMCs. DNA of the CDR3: TGTGCCAGCTCACCACTCCCCCTCAGGAACACTGAAGCTTTCTTT. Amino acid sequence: CASSPLPLRNTEAFF.